The rows below give T cell receptor beta chains drawn from one sample of a study of cytomegalovirus exposure and HLA in healthy donors. Method: immunoSEQ multiplex PCR; TCRdb's copy keeps in-frame clones and lacks some. The sample yields roughly 60,000 clones, roughly 77% seen once. Specimen: PBMCs. The receptors shown here come from a woman aged 30 to 39 in good health and CMV-seronegative. CDR3s include the opening cysteine and the closing phenylalanine or tryptophan.

j_call v_call cdr3_aa
TRBJ2-1 TRBV7-3 CASSSGTSRGNEQFF
TRBJ2-1 TRBV9 CASSFSGGNEQFF
TRBJ1-2 TRBV15 CATSRGRASNYGYTF
TRBJ1-5 TRBV4-1 CASSQDGGFGNQPQHF
TRBJ2-1 TRBV27 CASSLDAVFGRTDRGGDEQFF
TRBJ2-3 TRBV2 CASRRQTGGGWAYTDTQYF
TRBJ2-1 TRBV11-2 CASSLGDGYTRGFF
TRBJ2-2 TRBV25-1 CASSSSGGNTGELFF
TRBJ1-1 TRBV5-1 CASSLVDSRNTEAFF
TRBJ2-7 TRBV5-1 CASSSGALSSEQYF
TRBJ1-4 TRBV18 CASSPNLGQGPGKEKLFF
TRBJ2-3 TRBV19 CASSMGAGTDTQYF
TRBJ1-1 TRBV27 CASSLVSGRGTEAFF
TRBJ2-2 TRBV7-6 CASSLDTSGSFIDGELFF
TRBJ1-1 TRBV4-3 CASSQKQGTEAFF